These 23 T cell receptor beta chains were all obtained from the same sample, sequenced in a study of breast tumors, draining lymph nodes, adjacent tissues. Breast cancer patients provided tissue from their axillary draining lymph nodes. Each CDR3 protein is one row after TCRdb ran MiXCR on the multiplex PCR reads. The profile shows about 140,000 distinct CDR3 sequences, over 25% of them singletons. The specimen was axillary lymph node tissue. These receptors came from a female donor with breast cancer. Some clones in this sample may be carry-over from other donors' samples.

The CDR3 loop reads CSARATGELFF. In nucleotides, the CDR3 is TGCAGTGCTAGAGCCACAGGGGAGCTGTTTTTT. The chain links TRBV20-1 to TRBJ2-2; D is unresolved. The CDR3 runs 11 residues. Trimming cost V 1 base and J 8 bases, with 5 bases left between them. CDR1 is DFQATT, CDR2 SNEGSKA, per germline (reference sequence).

This clonotype was counted at least ten times. The chain carries TRBV28 and TRBJ1-2, with D tentatively TRBD1 (6 bases). CDR1 is MDHEN, CDR2 SYDVKM, per germline. The CDR3 is made up of 13 amino acids. Trimming took off 3 bases at V and 8 bases at J, with 13 bases between the two ends. The CDR3 DNA reads as TGTGCCAGCAGTTTTGGACGGGGGCTCGGCTACACCTTC. This sequence encodes CASSFGRGLGYTF.

This clonotype was seen ten or more times. The chain couples TRBV10-1 to TRBJ2-5, with TRBD1 matching 8 bases. Looked up from germline, CDR1 is WNHNN and CDR2 is SYGVQD (reference sequence). Unmatched junction bases numbered 5, after V lost 5 bases and J lost 3 bases. This CDR3 region has 14 residues. The CDR3 nucleotides are TGCGCCAGCAGTCATGGACAGGGCGAAGAGACCCAGTACTTC. It encodes CASSHGQGEETQYF.

The sample holds many counts of this clonotype. This chain uses TRBV7-2 with TRBJ2-7, with 7 bases identical to TRBD2. The CDR3 length is 15 residues. Germline V gene sequence: CDR1 SGHTA, CDR2 FQGNSA. J lost 0 bases, V lost 3 bases, and 5 bases had no gene match. The DNA for the CDR3 is TGTGCCAGCAGCTTCTATGGGACTAACTCCTACGAGCAGTACTTC. Translated, it gives CASSFYGTNSYEQYF.

This clonotype was seen only a few times. The chain carries TRBV30 and TRBJ1-1; 7 bases match TRBD1. The CDR3 is 15 amino acids. The V segment lost 1 base and the J segment 6 bases; nucleotides outside the gene matches: 11. Germline V gene lookup returns CDR1 GTSNPN and CDR2 SVGIG (reference sequence). CDR3 sequence: CAWSGSRTGGSEAFF. As DNA, the CDR3 is TGTGCCTGGAGTGGATCGAGGACAGGCGGGTCTGAAGCTTTCTTT.

This clonotype came up many times. The chain joins TRBV6-6 to TRBJ2-3; TRBD2 agrees at 10 bases. Trimming cost V 5 bases and J 6 bases; bases outside gene matches: 8. Germline lookup yields CDR1 MNHNY and CDR2 SVGAGI (reference sequence). CDR3 length equals 15 residues. In nucleotides, the CDR3 is TGTGCCAGCAGTCTGGAGCGGGGGGGCTGGGATACGCAGTATTTT. Protein sequence: CASSLERGGWDTQYF.

This sequence joins TRBV5-6 and TRBJ1-5; TRBD1 might be the D (5 bases). V was shortened by 2 bases and J by 14 bases, with 17 bases between the two germline ends. This CDR3 is 13 amino acids long. In germline, CDR1 is SGHDT, CDR2 YYEEEE. The CDR3 protein is CASSFLVREYEHF. The CDR3 coding sequence is TGTGCCAGCAGCTTCTTGGTCAGGGAGTACGAGCATTTT.

This clonotype has ten or more counts. This sequence joins TRBV20-1 and TRBJ2-5; a possible D gene is TRBD2 (5 bases). The V end lost 0 bases, the J end lost 4 bases, and 9 bases lay between the germline ends. The CDR3 has 13 amino acids. CDR1 is DFQATT and CDR2 is SNEGSKA in the germline V gene (reference sequence). CDR3 coding DNA: TGCAGTGCTAGAGATACGGGGAGAGAGACCCAGTACTTC. It codes for CSARDTGRETQYF.

This clonotype was seen ten or more times. In DNA form, the CDR3 reads TGTGCCAGCAGTTACTCCGGGCCGGGACAGGGTGGCAATCAGCCCCAGCATTTT. This gives the protein CASSYSGPGQGGNQPQHF. The chain employs TRBV6-5 and TRBJ1-5, with 9 bases matching TRBD1. Germline lookup yields CDR1 MNHEY and CDR2 SVGAGI. The CDR3 totals 18 residues. V lost 0 bases to trimming and J lost 2 bases; unmatched junction nucleotides: 8.

The rearrangement joins TRBV6-9 to TRBJ2-7; possibly TRBD2 for D (6 bases). The CDR3 sequence is 12 residues long. The ends were cut back, 11 bases at V and 13 bases at J, with 24 bases in the middle. Looked up from germline, CDR1 is MNHGY and CDR2 is SVAAGI. DNA for the CDR3: TGTGCCGCATCGGAGGGGCGCTCGGTGTATTACGTC. It translates to CAASEGRSVYYV.

This clonotype was picked up a small number of times. This chain joins TRBV12-3 or TRBV12-4 and TRBJ1-1; D not resolved. This CDR3 is 18 amino acids long. V shed 1 base and J shed 4 bases, with 22 bases lying between them. Here the CDR3 DNA reads TGTGCCAGCAGTTTAGTAGCTTGGGTGAGTGGCGGAGGCACTGAAGCTTTCTTT. Amino acid sequence: CASSLVAWVSGGGTEAFF.

This clonotype was seen repeatedly, ten times or more. The gene calls are TRBV11-2 and TRBJ2-3; possibly TRBD1 for D (6 bases). The CDR3 loop spans 18 amino acids. Germline loops: CDR1 SGHAT, CDR2 FQNNGV. Trimming stripped 2 bases from V and 1 base from J, with 19 bases between. In nucleotides, the CDR3 is TGTGCCAGCAGCTTAATCAGGGGCGTCTCTTTAGGCACAGATACGCAGTATTTT. This encodes CASSLIRGVSLGTDTQYF.

This clonotype was observed at least ten times. V usage is TRBV20-1 and J usage is TRBJ2-7, with a tentative D call TRBD1 (6 bases). The germline V and J ends were trimmed by 3 bases and 3 bases, with 12 bases remaining between them. Germline CDR1 DFQATT, CDR2 SNEGSKA (reference sequence). The CDR3 covers 13 residues. CDR3 amino acids: CSARRQGIYEQYF. The CDR3 DNA reads as TGCAGTGCTAGGCGGCAGGGGATCTACGAGCAGTACTTC.

This clonotype has at least ten counts. The chain combines TRBV4-3 with TRBJ2-7, with D tentatively TRBD1 (5 bases). Germline CDR1 LGHNA, CDR2 YSLEER. The CDR3 has 16 amino acids. The V and J ends lost 4 bases and 3 bases respectively, with 19 bases between them. In DNA form, the CDR3 reads TGCGCCAGCAGCCGGGAAAGCGTGGTGACAGTCTACGAGCAGTACGTC. Its translation: CASSRESVVTVYEQYV.

V gene TRBV7-8 combines with J gene TRBJ2-5; no clear D gene. The CDR3 contains 17 residues. CDR1 SGHVS and CDR2 FQNEAQ come from the germline V gene. V was pared by 1 base and J by 5 bases, with 20 bases between. CDR3 in DNA: TGTGCCAGCAGCTTAGTGCGGCTGGCGAACACCGGGGAGACCCAGTACTTC. Translated: CASSLVRLANTGETQYF.

This clonotype was recorded many times. The V and J genes are TRBV28 and TRBJ2-1; 9 bases line up with TRBD2. Per germline, CDR1 MDHEN and CDR2 SYDVKM. CDR3 length: 16 amino acids. V trimming: 8 bases; J trimming: 11 bases; junction bases outside the gene matches: 19. This CDR3 reads CASCQGKGTSPNQQFF. CDR3 bases: TGTGCCAGCTGTCAGGGGAAAGGGACTAGCCCTAATCAGCAGTTCTTC.

Regarding this clonotype: A read error may be the cause here, since a much bigger clone is one base away. V usage is TRBV13 and J usage is TRBJ2-7; D is unclear. Germline CDR1 is PRHDT and CDR2 is FYEKMQ (reference sequence). The length of the CDR3 is 16 residues. DNA of the CDR3: TGTGCCGGCAGCTCCCGCTTTTTAGCAGCCTCCTACGAGCAGTACTTC. It specifies CAGSSRFLAASYEQYF.

The sample holds many counts of this clonotype. This chain connects TRBV7-8 to TRBJ1-5; weak D call: TRBD1 (6 bases). CDR1 and CDR2 (germline): SGHVS, FQNEAQ. This CDR3 has 16 amino acids. With 4 bases removed from V and 1 base from J, the gap between germline ends came to 14 bases. The CDR3 spells CASSSPGHASNQPQHF. CDR3 bases: TGTGCCAGCAGCTCCCCGGGACATGCAAGCAATCAGCCCCAGCATTTT.

This clonotype has at least ten counts. This chain links TRBV20-1 with TRBJ2-3; weak D call: TRBD1 (5 bases). Trimming took 1 base from V and 1 from J, leaving 6 bases between them. Germline loops: CDR1 DFQATT, CDR2 SNEGSKA (reference sequence). There are 13 residues in the CDR3. The CDR3 loop is CSARVGGTDTQYF. CDR3 in DNA: TGCAGTGCTAGAGTAGGGGGCACAGATACGCAGTATTTT.

This clonotype was seen repeatedly, ten times or more. The chain links TRBV6-5 to TRBJ1-6, with no clear D. V lost 0 bases and J lost 10, with 16 bases in between. Germline assignment: CDR1 MNHEY and CDR2 SVGAGI. This CDR3 is 16 amino acids long. The CDR3 spells CASSYSPQALGSPLHF. The CDR3 DNA reads TGTGCCAGCAGTTACTCGCCGCAGGCCCTTGGGTCACCCCTCCACTTT.

The chain is built from TRBV5-1 and TRBJ1-2; TRBD1 is a possible D gene (5 bases). Germline V gives CDR1 SGHRS, CDR2 YFSETQ. The CDR3 length is 16 residues. The V gene lost 3 bases and the J gene lost 4 bases, with 19 bases spanning the gap. CDR3 sequence (DNA): TGCGCCAGCAGCTACTCCGGGACTTTCTTACGCTATGGCTACACCTTC. Translating it yields CASSYSGTFLRYGYTF.

To note about this clonotype: Given a much more abundant clone one base away, this may be a read error. The chain uses TRBV7-2 and TRBJ2-6; D possibly corresponds to TRBD1 (5 bases). The CDR3 spans 15 residues. The germline CDR1 and CDR2 sequences are SGHTA and FQGNSA. As DNA, the CDR3 is TGTGCCAGCAGCCCGACGATCTCTGGGGCCAACGTCCTGCCTTTC. Translation: CASSPTISGANVLPF. The complete variable domain, with remaining parts taken from reference TRBV7-2 and TRBJ2-6, reads GAGVSQSPSNKVTEKGKDVELRCDPISGHTALYWYRQSLGQGLEFLIYFQGNSAPDKSGLPSDRFSAERTGGSVSTLTIQRTQQEDSAVYLCASSPTISGANVLPFGAGSRLTVL.

On this clonotype itself: This clone may be a read error of a much larger clone one base away. This chain connects TRBV5-1 to TRBJ2-2; possibly TRBD1 or TRBD2 for D (5 bases each). This CDR3 has 13 residues. Germline-derived CDR1 and CDR2 are SGHRS and YFSETQ. CDR3 region: CASSFSDTGDLFF. CDR3 in DNA: TGCGCCAGCAGCTTTTCGGACACCGGGGACCTGTTTTTT.